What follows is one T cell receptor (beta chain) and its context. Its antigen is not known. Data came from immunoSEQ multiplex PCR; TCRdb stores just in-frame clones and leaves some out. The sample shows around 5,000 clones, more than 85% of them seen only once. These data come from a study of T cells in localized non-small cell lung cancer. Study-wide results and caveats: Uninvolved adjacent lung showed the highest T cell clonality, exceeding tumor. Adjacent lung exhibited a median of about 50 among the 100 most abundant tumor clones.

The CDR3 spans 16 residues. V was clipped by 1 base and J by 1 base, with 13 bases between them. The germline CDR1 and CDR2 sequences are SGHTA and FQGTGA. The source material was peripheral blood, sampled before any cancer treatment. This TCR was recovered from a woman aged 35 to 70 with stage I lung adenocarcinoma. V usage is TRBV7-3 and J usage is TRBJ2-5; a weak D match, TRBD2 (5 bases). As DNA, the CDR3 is TGTGCCAGCAGCTTAAATGGAGGCGGGCTCCAAGAGACCCAGTACTTC. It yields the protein CASSLNGGGLQETQYF.